This T cell receptor beta chain was identified in a study of blood T cell repertoires in COVID-19. The CDR3 length is 17 residues. Germline V gives CDR1 SGHRS, CDR2 YFSETQ. Trimming pared 0 bases from V and 3 bases from J, leaving 15 bases between. This clone was recorded only once. TCRdb keeps only in-frame clones here, not all; method: immunoSEQ multiplex PCR. In the table there are fewer than 300,000 clones, about four fifths of which are singletons. This receptor was obtained from a woman between 50 and 59 years old who had recovered from COVID-19. The chain carries TRBV5-1 and TRBJ1-4, with unresolved D. Sequenced material: peripheral blood. The DNA of the CDR3 is TGCGCCAGCAGCTTGGCGGTTGGGGTCGGGGCTAATGAAAAACTGTTTTTT. It specifies CASSLAVGVGANEKLFF. Using reference TRBV5-1 and TRBJ1-4 for the parts outside the CDR3, the full variable domain is KAGVTQTPRYLIKTRGQQVTLSCSPISGHRSVSWYQQTPGQGLQFLFEYFSETQRNKGNFPGRFSGRQFSNSRSEMNVSTLELGDSALYLCASSLAVGVGANEKLFFGSGTQLSVL.